Listed here are 25 T cell receptor beta chains from one sample, sequenced in a study of cytomegalovirus exposure and HLA in healthy donors. The PCR had 60 Vbeta and 13 Jbeta primers. TCRdb's copy holds only in-frame clones and misses some; the assay was immunoSEQ multiplex PCR. The repertoire holds approximately 150,000 clones, approximately 83% seen once, with 1.5% to 2% in the top ten. The sample was PBMCs. These receptors all come from a woman in her thirties or forties in good health and CMV-seronegative.

CDR3 region: CASSSNRPQGHNYGYTF. Written as DNA, the CDR3 is TGTGCCAGCAGCTCTAACCGGCCCCAGGGGCACAACTATGGCTACACCTTC. V is TRBV7-9 and J is TRBJ1-2; D may be TRBD1 (6 bases). CDR3 length equals 17 residues. Looked up from germline, CDR1 is SEHNR and CDR2 is FQNEAQ (reference sequence). The germline V and J ends were trimmed by 4 bases and 2 bases, with 20 bases remaining between them.

This clone was seen more than once but under ten times. In DNA, the CDR3 is TGTGCCAGCAGTCCGCCCATGTGGAGGGTCGTACAGCCCCAGCATTTT. This sequence encodes CASSPPMWRVVQPQHF. The chain employs TRBV28 and TRBJ1-5; D gene uncertain. V lost 5 bases and J lost 7, with 21 bases in between. The CDR3 sequence is 16 residues long. Germline values: CDR1 MDHEN, CDR2 SYDVKM. Using reference TRBV28 and TRBJ1-5 for the parts outside the CDR3, the full variable domain is DVKVTQSSRYLVKRTGEKVFLECVQDMDHENMFWYRQDPGLGLRLIYFSYDVKMKEKGDIPEGYSVSREKKERFSLILESASTNQTSMYLCASSPPMWRVVQPQHFGDGTRLSIL.

As regards this clone: A read error may account for a junction end that differs from germline. The chain couples TRBV25-1 to TRBJ1-1; no definite D call. The CDR3 is made up of 15 amino acids. Germline V gene lookup returns CDR1 MGHDK and CDR2 SYGVNS. CDR3 in amino acids: CANSEYGMGETEAFF. Written as DNA, the CDR3 is TGTGCCAACAGTGAATACGGAATGGGAGAAACTGAAGCTTTCTTT. The full variable domain, completed using reference TRBV25-1 and TRBJ1-1, is EADIYQTPRYLVIGTGKKITLECSQTMGHDKMYWYQQDPGMELHLIHYSYGVNSTEKGDLSSESTVSRIRTEHFPLTLESARPSHTSQYLCANSEYGMGETEAFFGQGTRLTVV.

V and J are TRBV18 and TRBJ1-1; D is perhaps TRBD1 (5 bases). V lost 6 bases, J lost 4 bases, and 15 bases lay in between. This CDR3 comprises 14 residues. Per germline, CDR1 KGHSH and CDR2 LQKENI. CDR3: CASSSTGGPTEAFF. As DNA, the CDR3 is TGTGCCAGCTCCTCAACCGGGGGTCCCACTGAAGCTTTCTTT.

The chain recombines TRBV19 with TRBJ1-1, with D unresolved. The CDR3 covers 12 residues. Germline-derived CDR1 and CDR2 are LNHDA and SQIVND (reference sequence). Trimming shortened V by 7 bases and J by 8 bases, and 14 bases separated the two germline ends. For the CDR3, the DNA is TGTGCCAGTACCTTCGGTGTGAGGGAAGCTTTCTTT. This encodes CASTFGVREAFF.

This chain uses TRBV6-5 with TRBJ2-5; tentatively, D is TRBD2 (6 bases). This CDR3 is built from 15 residues. Per germline, CDR1 MNHEY and CDR2 SVGAGI. Trimming took off 5 bases at V and 5 bases at J, with 18 bases between the two ends. The chain's CDR3 is CASSRAAGLRETQYF. In DNA form, the CDR3 reads TGTGCCAGCAGTCGAGCGGCGGGGTTACGGGAGACCCAGTACTTC.

The gene calls are TRBV19 and TRBJ1-3; D perhaps matches TRBD1 (5 bases). The CDR3 totals 16 residues. Deletions cut 3 bases from V and 0 bases from J, with 12 bases between. Per the germline V gene, CDR1 is LNHDA and CDR2 is SQIVND (reference sequence). The CDR3 bases are TGTGCCAGTAGTATCAGCGGGAGGGGCTCTGGAAACACCATATATTTT. Residues: CASSISGRGSGNTIYF.

On this clone itself: Other DNA sequences in the sample encode the same CDR3. This sequence joins TRBV19 and TRBJ1-1, with D possibly being TRBD1 (6 bases). Germline V gene data show CDR1 as LNHDA and CDR2 as SQIVND (reference sequence). There are 16 residues in the CDR3. The ends were cut back, 5 bases at V and 0 bases at J, with 16 bases in the middle. CDR3 in amino acids: CASSVSTRGLNTEAFF. For the CDR3, the DNA is TGTGCCAGTAGTGTTTCGACCAGGGGCTTGAACACTGAAGCTTTCTTT.

The V gene is TRBV27, the J gene TRBJ1-5, with TRBD1 matching over 7 bases. The CDR3 totals 14 residues. Unmatched junction bases numbered 10, after V lost 3 bases and J lost 11 bases. Per germline, CDR1 MNHEY and CDR2 SMNVEV (reference sequence). CDR3 coding DNA: TGTGCCAGCAGTTTCAGGGGGTCCTTCTCGGCCCAGCATTTT. It codes for CASSFRGSFSAQHF.

This clone showed up just once. The rearrangement joins TRBV13 to TRBJ2-3; D is unresolved. This CDR3 is 12 amino acids long. V was pared by 4 bases and J by 2 bases, with 4 bases between. Germline V gives CDR1 PRHDT, CDR2 FYEKMQ (reference sequence). DNA of the CDR3: TGTGCCAGCAGCTCCCTCACAGATACGCAGTATTTT. Amino acids: CASSSLTDTQYF.

The chain uses TRBV2 and TRBJ1-2, with TRBD1 identical over 7 bases. The CDR3 covers 14 residues. Germline CDR1 reads SNHLY; CDR2 reads FYNNEI. V dropped 3 bases and J dropped 9; count of bases not matched to a gene: 10. CDR3 nucleotide sequence: TGTGCCAGCAGTGAGGTTAACAGGGGATCGCGCTACACCTTC. Encoded protein: CASSEVNRGSRYTF.

J is TRBJ1-2 and V is TRBV6-5; TRBD1 might be the D (5 bases). V was cut by 2 bases and J by 3 bases, with 10 bases left in between. The germline V gene encodes CDR1 MNHEY and CDR2 SVGAGI. The CDR3 loop spans 14 amino acids. CDR3 region: CASSYTGGHYGYTF. CDR3 DNA sequence: TGTGCCAGCAGTTACACCGGGGGTCACTATGGCTACACCTTC.

The chain has TRBV6-5 and TRBJ1-2; D might be TRBD1 (5 bases). The CDR3 is 14 residues long. Per germline, CDR1 MNHEY and CDR2 SVGAGI. Trimming removed 4 bases at V and 5 bases at J, with 14 bases between. The CDR3: CASSSLQATYGYTF. The CDR3 nucleotides are TGTGCCAGCAGTTCGCTACAGGCAACGTATGGCTACACCTTC.

J is TRBJ2-1 and V is TRBV6-1; 9 bases map to TRBD2. CDR1 MNHNS and CDR2 SASEGT come from the germline V gene. Trimming at V came to 5 bases and at J to 6 bases, leaving 8 bases not matched to a gene. The CDR3 has 15 amino acids. CDR3 sequence: CASSSGTSFGNEQFF. The CDR3 coding sequence is TGTGCCAGCAGTTCCGGGACTAGCTTCGGCAATGAGCAGTTCTTC.

V gene TRBV28 combines with J gene TRBJ2-7; 7 bases map to TRBD1. V dropped 5 bases and J dropped 13; count of bases not matched to a gene: 8. The CDR3 contains 11 residues. The germline V gene has CDR1 MDHEN and CDR2 SYDVKM. CDR3 in amino acids: CASSRGTGDYF. The CDR3 DNA reads as TGTGCCAGCAGTAGAGGAACAGGGGACTACTTC.

The V call is TRBV2, the J call TRBJ2-1; tentative D call: TRBD1 (5 bases). Trimming cost V 3 bases and J 8 bases, with 14 bases left between them. The CDR3 runs to 14 residues. Germline CDR1 reads SNHLY; CDR2 reads FYNNEI. In DNA, the CDR3 is TGTGCCAGCAGTGATGGCAGGGTTATCGATGAGCAGTTCTTC. Protein: CASSDGRVIDEQFF.

This clone came up a few times. The rearrangement joins TRBV28 to TRBJ1-2, with D possibly TRBD1 on 6 matching bases. The germline V gene has CDR1 MDHEN and CDR2 SYDVKM. The ends were cut back, 6 bases at V and 6 bases at J, with 14 bases in the middle. The CDR3 contains 13 residues. The CDR3 is CASRETGDDGYTF. CDR3 DNA: TGTGCCAGCAGGGAGACAGGTGATGATGGCTACACCTTC.

The DNA for the CDR3 is TGTGCCTGGAGTCCTTTCGGGACAGCTCCCTACGAGCAGTACTTC. Translation gives CAWSPFGTAPYEQYF. This chain uses TRBV30 with TRBJ2-7; 7 positions agree with TRBD1. CDR1 is GTSNPN, CDR2 SVGIG, per germline (reference sequence). The CDR3 totals 15 residues. The V and J ends lost 2 bases and 2 bases, in that order; junction bases with no gene match: 9.

V usage is TRBV6-5 and J usage is TRBJ1-5, with D unclear. Germline V gene lookup returns CDR1 MNHEY and CDR2 SVGAGI. Deletions cut 6 bases from V and 6 bases from J, with 12 bases between. CDR3 length: 13 residues. CDR3 nucleotides: TGTGCCAGCAGGTACCGGGGAGGTCAGCCCCAGCATTTT. It specifies CASRYRGGQPQHF.

The chain couples TRBV27 to TRBJ2-3, with 9 bases matching TRBD1. Losses at the gene ends were 0 bases for V and 1 base for J; bases not matched to a gene: 17. Germline V CDR1 and CDR2: MNHEY, SMNVEV (reference sequence). The CDR3 totals 21 residues. The CDR3 spells CASSLSFVGTGILPGTDTQYF. The CDR3 DNA reads as TGTGCCAGCAGTTTATCATTCGTTGGGACAGGGATTTTACCGGGCACAGATACGCAGTATTTT.

The genes are TRBV7-8 and TRBJ1-5; D is undetermined. CDR1 is SGHVS, CDR2 FQNEAQ, per germline. V gave up 2 bases and J gave up 0 bases, with 8 bases separating them. The CDR3 totals 15 residues. The CDR3: CASSLRRDSNQPQHF. For the CDR3, the DNA is TGTGCCAGCAGCTTACGACGGGATAGCAATCAGCCCCAGCATTTT.

The V call is TRBV12-5, the J call TRBJ2-1; 9 bases map to TRBD2. Germline trimming cut 2 bases from V and 8 bases from J; bases unmatched to any gene: 13. The CDR3 has 17 amino acids. Germline V gene lookup returns CDR1 LGHNT and CDR2 FRNRAP. The DNA of the CDR3 is TGTGCTAGTGGTTTGTTTCCAACTAGCGGGCCGGTATATGAGCAGTTCTTC. It translates to CASGLFPTSGPVYEQFF.

The chain has TRBV11-2 and TRBJ2-1, with D possibly being TRBD2 (5 bases). The CDR3 is 12 amino acids. Trimming removed 3 bases from V and 9 bases from J, with 9 bases in between. The germline V gene has CDR1 SGHAT and CDR2 FQNNGV. CDR3 region: CASSFGKFEQFF. DNA for the CDR3: TGTGCCAGCAGCTTCGGGAAGTTTGAGCAGTTCTTC.

The V gene is TRBV5-8, the J gene TRBJ1-5, with D maybe TRBD1 (6 bases). This CDR3 has 15 residues. The V and J ends lost 1 base and 2 bases respectively, with 10 bases between them. Per the germline V gene, CDR1 is SGHTS and CDR2 is YDEGEE. This chain's CDR3 is CASSLLGGGNQPQHF. CDR3 nucleotide sequence: TGTGCCAGCAGCTTGTTAGGGGGAGGCAATCAGCCCCAGCATTTT. The full variable domain, in which reference TRBV5-8 and TRBJ1-5 provide the parts outside the CDR3, is EAGVTQSPTHLIKTRGQQATLRCSPISGHTSVYWYQQALGLGLQFLLWYDEGEERNRGNFPPRFSGRQFPNYSSELNVNALELEDSALYLCASSLLGGGNQPQHFGDGTRLSIL.

The rearrangement joins TRBV28 to TRBJ2-7, with TRBD1 matching 8 bases. After removal of 4 bases from V and 6 bases from J, the junction contained 5 bases not matched to a gene. The CDR3 length is 13 residues. Germline V gene sequence: CDR1 MDHEN, CDR2 SYDVKM. The CDR3 loop is CASSSLDRGEQYF. The DNA of the CDR3 is TGTGCCAGCAGTTCGTTAGACAGGGGCGAGCAGTACTTC.